The sequence of this TCR beta chain was determined in a study of metastatic and nonmetastatic thyroid tumors. TCRdb re-called the PCR reads via MiXCR. Of about 14,000 clones in the sample, 3.6% were seen once. There were no patients who had received any treatment before thyroid surgery. This CDR3 is 16 amino acids long. Germline loops: CDR1 SGHAT, CDR2 FQNNGV. The junction had 11 bases not matched to a gene; V was cut back by 5 bases and J by 4 bases. Sample: tumor tissue. The clonotype originates from a female donor with papillary thyroid cancer or a benign thyroid nodule (not recorded which). Some clones in this sample may be carry-over from other donors' samples. The V and J genes are TRBV11-2 and TRBJ2-1; 7 nucleotides match TRBD1. The DNA for the CDR3 is TGTGCCAGCAGCCCGCGAGAGGGGGCGCTGTACAATGAGCAGTTCTTC. Translated: CASSPREGALYNEQFF.